A single sample gave rise to the 25 T cell receptor beta chains below, sequenced in a study of cytomegalovirus exposure and HLA in healthy donors. PCR was performed using 60 Vbeta and 13 Jbeta primers. Measured with immunoSEQ multiplex PCR; TCRdb has only the in-frame clones, and not every one. The sample has 120,000 or so clones; roughly 80% are singletons. Specimen: PBMCs. These receptors all stem from a woman between 40 and 50 years old in good health and CMV-seronegative.

The gene calls are TRBV25-1 and TRBJ2-5, with TRBD1 matching 8 bases. Gene TRBJ2-7 matches the end of the DNA better, so the J call may be wrong. Looked up from germline, CDR1 is MGHDK and CDR2 is SYGVNS. There are 16 residues in the CDR3. CDR3 nucleotide sequence: TGTGCCAGCAGTGAAGGTAGGACAGGGCCTCCGGACGAGCAGTACTTC. Residues: CASSEGRTGPPDEQYF.

This clone was seen more than once but under ten times. V usage is TRBV20-1 and J usage is TRBJ1-1; D call uncertain. The V end was cut by 3 bases, the J end by 7 bases, with 6 bases between. Germline CDR1 reads DFQATT; CDR2 reads SNEGSKA (reference sequence). The CDR3 loop spans 10 amino acids. DNA for the CDR3: TGCAGTGCTAGTTCCCGTGAAGCTTTCTTT. It translates to CSASSREAFF.

V and J are TRBV5-1 and TRBJ1-5, with D uncertain. Germline V gene data show CDR1 as SGHRS and CDR2 as YFSETQ. Trimming removed 0 bases from V and 5 bases from J, with 9 bases in between. This CDR3 has 14 residues. The CDR3 bases are TGCGCCAGCAGCTTGGTCGGTTTGGATCAGCCCCAGCATTTT. It encodes CASSLVGLDQPQHF.

In the case of this clone: Germline is not matched at one junction end, which may reflect a read error. The gene calls are TRBV7-9 and TRBJ2-5; 12 positions match TRBD2. The J call is doubtful: the DNA matches TRBJ2-7 better. Germline assignment: CDR1 SEHNR and CDR2 FQNEAQ (reference sequence). The CDR3 covers 17 residues. In nucleotides, the CDR3 is TGTTCCAGCAGCTTAGGGCCGGGACTAGCGGGTTCCTACGAGCAGTACTTC. This sequence encodes CSSSLGPGLAGSYEQYF.

Remarks on this clone: Additional DNA sequences in this sample encode the identical CDR3. The genes are TRBV15 and TRBJ2-3; the match to TRBD2 covers 9 bases. CDR3 length equals 17 residues. J lost 5 bases, V lost 3 bases, and 12 bases had no gene match. The V gene's germline CDR1 is LNHNV and CDR2 YYDKDF (reference sequence). CDR3 sequence (DNA): TGTGCCACCAGCAGTAGATCAGCGGGAGGCCGGAGAGATACGCAGTATTTT. Amino acid sequence: CATSSRSAGGRRDTQYF. The full variable domain, completed using reference TRBV15 and TRBJ2-3, is DAMVIQNPRYQVTQFGKPVTLSCSQTLNHNVMYWYQQKSSQAPKLLFHYYDKDFNNEADTPDNFQSRRPNTSFCFLDIRSPGLGDTAMYLCATSSRSAGGRRDTQYFGPGTRLTVL.

The rearrangement uses TRBV4-1 and TRBJ2-7, with 10 bases lining up with TRBD2. The germline CDR1 and CDR2 sequences are MGHRA and YSYEKL. The CDR3 is 15 amino acids. The trim removed 1 base at V and 7 bases at J, leaving 7 bases unmatched. The CDR3 DNA is TGCGCCAGCAGCCAAGTGCCTAGCGGGAGAGGAGAGCAGTACTTC. Amino acid sequence: CASSQVPSGRGEQYF.

The chain recombines TRBV7-3 with TRBJ2-3; 11 bases fit TRBD2. V lost 2 bases to trimming and J lost 2 bases; unmatched junction nucleotides: 3. Germline V gene data show CDR1 as SGHTA and CDR2 as FQGTGA. The length of the CDR3 is 16 residues. CDR3 protein: CASSLGLAGDTDTQYF. The CDR3 DNA follows: TGTGCCAGCAGCTTAGGACTAGCGGGCGACACAGATACGCAGTATTTT.

The chain joins TRBV7-9 to TRBJ2-5; D gene ambiguous. The J call may not be correct, given that the DNA end is closer to TRBJ2-7. Germline V gene lookup returns CDR1 SEHNR and CDR2 FQNEAQ (reference sequence). This CDR3 has 18 residues. The CDR3, as DNA: TGTGCCAGCAGCGGCGCCGGGTCCCCTCATGTGTACTTCTACGAGCAGTACTTC. It specifies CASSGAGSPHVYFYEQYF.

The chain employs TRBV27 and TRBJ1-3; D is uncertain. The CDR3 has 13 amino acids. V gave up 6 bases and J gave up 0 bases, with 6 bases separating them. Germline loops: CDR1 MNHEY, CDR2 SMNVEV (reference sequence). Written as DNA, the CDR3 is TGTGCCAGCAGGCCCTACTCTGGAAACACCATATATTTT. Translated: CASRPYSGNTIYF.

The chain couples TRBV9 to TRBJ1-1; tentative D call: TRBD1 (5 bases). The germline CDR1 and CDR2 sequences are SGDLS and YYNGEE. The CDR3 extends over 15 amino acids. The V gene lost 0 bases and the J gene lost 5 bases, with 14 bases spanning the gap. This CDR3 reads CASSVAGQGRTEAFF. In nucleotides, the CDR3 is TGTGCCAGCAGCGTAGCTGGGCAGGGAAGAACTGAAGCTTTCTTT. Full variable domain (remainder filled in from reference TRBV9 and TRBJ1-1): DSGVTQTPKHLITATGQRVTLRCSPRSGDLSVYWYQQSLDQGLQFLIQYYNGEERAKGNILERFSAQQFPDLHSELNLSSLELGDSALYFCASSVAGQGRTEAFFGQGTRLTVV.

J is TRBJ2-7 and V is TRBV5-6; D remains unclear. V lost 0 bases to trimming and J lost 1 base, with 8 bases between them. The CDR3 runs to 14 residues. Germline CDR1 SGHDT, CDR2 YYEEEE. CDR3 residues: CASSLETFSYEQYF. The CDR3 DNA sequence: TGTGCCAGCAGCTTGGAAACTTTTTCCTACGAGCAGTACTTC. The variable domain in full, completed from reference TRBV5-6 and TRBJ2-7, reads DAGVTQSPTHLIKTRGQQVTLRCSPKSGHDTVSWYQQALGQGPQFIFQYYEEEERQRGNFPDRFSGHQFPNYSSELNVNALLLGDSALYLCASSLETFSYEQYFGPGTRLTVT.

The chain combines TRBV11-2 with TRBJ2-7; D is possibly TRBD2 (6 bases). Germline V gene sequence: CDR1 SGHAT, CDR2 FQNNGV. The CDR3 is made up of 16 amino acids. The V end was cut by 5 bases, the J end by 9 bases, with 26 bases between. The CDR3 sequence is CASSPNLAQAFTGQYF. CDR3 coding DNA: TGTGCCAGCAGCCCGAATCTAGCGCAAGCATTCACAGGGCAGTACTTC.

This clone was seen more than once but under ten times. The chain recombines TRBV6-1 with TRBJ2-7, with D maybe TRBD1 (6 bases). V was shortened by 5 bases and J by 3 bases, with 14 bases between the two germline ends. Germline V gene sequence: CDR1 MNHNS, CDR2 SASEGT. CDR3 length equals 14 residues. The CDR3 reads CASSPTGLGYEQYF. CDR3 coding DNA: TGTGCCAGCAGTCCTACAGGGCTGGGCTACGAGCAGTACTTC.

V and J are TRBV27 and TRBJ2-1, with 12 bases matching TRBD2. Germline V CDR1 and CDR2: MNHEY, SMNVEV (reference sequence). This CDR3 spans 14 amino acids. J lost 13 bases, V lost 2 bases, and 6 bases had no gene match. The CDR3 sequence: CASSLLASGRAQFF. Here the CDR3 DNA reads TGTGCCAGCAGTTTACTGGCTAGCGGGAGGGCCCAGTTCTTC.

The chain is built from TRBV18 and TRBJ2-1; maybe TRBD1 (5 bases). The V gene's germline CDR1 is KGHSH and CDR2 LQKENI. This CDR3 contains 14 residues. V was clipped by 0 bases and J by 4 bases, with 7 bases between them. CDR3 in amino acids: CASSPPDRYNEQFF. The CDR3 DNA sequence: TGTGCCAGCTCACCACCCGACAGATACAATGAGCAGTTCTTC. Full variable domain (missing parts from reference TRBV18 and TRBJ2-1): NAGVMQNPRHLVRRRGQEARLRCSPMKGHSHVYWYRQLPEEGLKFMVYLQKENIIDESGMPKERFSAEFPKEGPSILRIQQVVRGDSAAYFCASSPPDRYNEQFFGPGTRLTVL.

The gene calls are TRBV2 and TRBJ1-3, with D perhaps TRBD1 (5 bases). CDR1 and CDR2 (germline): SNHLY, FYNNEI. Trimming stripped 10 bases from V and 1 base from J, with 11 bases between. This CDR3 has 13 amino acids. CDR3 protein: CATSQGSGNTIYF. Here the CDR3 DNA reads TGTGCCACCAGCCAGGGATCTGGAAACACCATATATTTT.

The chain has TRBV11-2 and TRBJ1-1; 10 bases are a match to TRBD1. The CDR3 runs 14 residues. From germline, CDR1 is SGHAT and CDR2 FQNNGV. V gave up 7 bases and J gave up 4 bases; unmatched junction bases: 6. The CDR3 loop reads CASKLTGGFTEAFF. In DNA form, the CDR3 reads TGTGCCAGCAAACTGACAGGGGGCTTCACTGAAGCTTTCTTT.

The chain uses TRBV5-6 and TRBJ2-3, with D maybe TRBD2 (6 bases). The CDR3 is made up of 15 amino acids. Germline CDR1 is SGHDT and CDR2 is YYEEEE. V was clipped by 5 bases and J by 5 bases, with 18 bases between them. As DNA, the CDR3 is TGTGCCAGCAGTCATAGCGGAGGCGGGGAAGATACGCAGTATTTT. Encoded protein: CASSHSGGGEDTQYF.

The genes are TRBV28 and TRBJ1-3; 8 bases map to TRBD1. Germline lookup yields CDR1 MDHEN and CDR2 SYDVKM. The CDR3 extends over 16 amino acids. V shed 6 bases and J 4 bases; nucleotides not matched to a gene: 11. The CDR3 DNA reads as TGTGCCAGCAGAGACTCCGGGACAGGCCTGGGAAACACCATATATTTT. Its protein is CASRDSGTGLGNTIYF.

The genes are TRBV18 and TRBJ1-1; D remains ambiguous. V lost 1 base and J 0 bases, leaving 9 bases between the germline ends. The CDR3 has 15 amino acids. Looked up from germline, CDR1 is KGHSH and CDR2 is LQKENI. The CDR3 region is CASSPLEALNTEAFF. The CDR3 DNA reads as TGTGCCAGCTCACCACTGGAGGCACTGAACACTGAAGCTTTCTTT. Together with reference TRBV18 and TRBJ1-1, the CDR3 gives the full variable domain: NAGVMQNPRHLVRRRGQEARLRCSPMKGHSHVYWYRQLPEEGLKFMVYLQKENIIDESGMPKERFSAEFPKEGPSILRIQQVVRGDSAAYFCASSPLEALNTEAFFGQGTRLTVV.

The table lists this clone with a count of one. The rearrangement uses TRBV29-1 and TRBJ2-3; weak D call: TRBD2 (5 bases). The length of the CDR3 is 15 residues. The V end lost 2 bases, the J end lost 3 bases, and 15 bases lay between the germline ends. The germline V gene encodes CDR1 SQVTM and CDR2 ANQGSEA. In DNA form, the CDR3 reads TGCAGCGTTGAAAAAGGCCTAGCCCGAACAGATACGCAGTATTTT. Amino acid sequence: CSVEKGLARTDTQYF.

The chain links TRBV7-8 to TRBJ2-7; D may be TRBD2 (6 bases). V was shortened by 7 bases and J by 4 bases, with 14 bases between the two germline ends. The germline V gene has CDR1 SGHVS and CDR2 FQNEAQ. The CDR3 length is 13 residues. The CDR3 nucleotides read TGTGCCAGCACCTACGGGACTGGGTACGAGCAGTACTTC. This gives the protein CASTYGTGYEQYF.

The chain uses TRBV5-6 and TRBJ2-7; D may be TRBD2 (5 bases). CDR3 length equals 13 residues. With 0 bases removed from V and 2 bases from J, the gap between germline ends came to 6 bases. Germline lookup yields CDR1 SGHDT and CDR2 YYEEEE. The CDR3 DNA follows: TGTGCCAGCAGCTTGGGGAGGCCCTACGAGCAGTACTTC. This sequence encodes CASSLGRPYEQYF.

Points on this clone: The junction shows a germline mismatch at one end, possibly a read error. Other DNA variants within this sample encode the same CDR3. CDR3 sequence reads: CASSSGQGDEQYF. The CDR3 DNA is TGTGCCAGCAGTTCTGGACAGGGCGACGAGCAATACTTC. The genes are TRBV28 and TRBJ2-7, with TRBD1 identical over 8 bases. CDR3 length equals 13 residues. Germline values: CDR1 MDHEN, CDR2 SYDVKM.

This CDR3 is CASVDWTSGRGADNEQFF. The CDR3 nucleotides read TGTGCCAGCGTGGATTGGACTAGCGGGAGGGGCGCGGACAATGAGCAGTTCTTC. V and J are TRBV2 and TRBJ2-1, with 15 bases identical to TRBD2. The germline V gene has CDR1 SNHLY and CDR2 FYNNEI. CDR3 size: 18 residues. Trimming removed 8 bases from V and 5 bases from J; junction bases left unmatched: 13.